This is a list of T cell receptor beta chains from one sample in a study of shared clonotypes between healthy human individuals. Produced via immunoSEQ multiplex PCR; TCRdb's table is partial and in-frame only. The sample has over 400,000 clones, 70% to 85% seen once. The sample taken for sequencing was PBMCs. The receptors shown here come from a woman aged 40 to 50 in good health. Some clones in this sample may be carry-over from other donors' samples. Both conserved end residues are part of each CDR3. A D gene is named only where the DNA matches it firmly. Clone size appears in some rows only: once, few, many, or a class for an expanded clone.

V gene: TRBV11-2; D gene: .; clone size: once; J gene: TRBJ2-3; CDR3 DNA: TGTGCCAGCAGCTTAGATCGGGGGTGGGCGCAGTATTTT; CDR3 protein: CASSLDRGWAQYF
V gene: TRBV6-6; D gene: .; clone size: .; J gene: TRBJ2-7; CDR3 DNA: TGTGCCAGCAGCACACGGGGCGGGGACGAGCAGTACTTC; CDR3 protein: CASSTRGGDEQYF
V gene: TRBV7-9; D gene: TRBD2; clone size: .; J gene: TRBJ2-1; CDR3 DNA: TGTGCCAGCAGCGAGGGACTAGCGGGAGTCGATGAGCAGTTCTTC; CDR3 protein: CASSEGLAGVDEQFF
V gene: TRBV2; D gene: .; clone size: .; J gene: TRBJ1-5; CDR3 DNA: TGTGCCAGCAGTGAAGCATGGACAGCCTTGTCAGCCCAGCATTTT; CDR3 protein: CASSEAWTALSAQHF
V gene: TRBV6-1; D gene: .; clone size: .; J gene: TRBJ2-3; CDR3 DNA: TGTGCCGGCAGTGGCGGGACCCAGGAAGCAGATACGCAGTATTTT; CDR3 protein: CAGSGGTQEADTQYF
V gene: TRBV5-4; D gene: TRBD1; clone size: .; J gene: TRBJ1-2; CDR3 DNA: TGTGCCAGCAGCGGACCAGGGACAGGGGCTAAGAACTATGGCTACACCTTC; CDR3 protein: CASSGPGTGAKNYGYTF
V gene: TRBV2; D gene: TRBD1; clone size: .; J gene: TRBJ2-1; CDR3 DNA: TGTGCCAGCAGCCCGGGACAGGGGGCAGTCAATGAGCAGTTCTTC; CDR3 protein: CASSPGQGAVNEQFF
V gene: TRBV27; D gene: .; clone size: few; J gene: TRBJ2-6; CDR3 DNA: TGTGCCAGCAAGACCTCTGGGGCCAACGTCCTGACTTTC; CDR3 protein: CASKTSGANVLTF
V gene: TRBV5-4; D gene: .; clone size: .; J gene: TRBJ2-1; CDR3 DNA: TGTGCCAGCAGCTTCCGAGTTGAGGGCAATGAGCAGTTCTTC; CDR3 protein: CASSFRVEGNEQFF
V gene: TRBV28; D gene: .; clone size: .; J gene: TRBJ2-7; CDR3 DNA: TGTGCCAGCAGTTTGGCGGGGAAGAACTACGAGCAGTACTTC; CDR3 protein: CASSLAGKNYEQYF
V gene: TRBV5-4; D gene: TRBD1; clone size: few; J gene: TRBJ1-3; CDR3 DNA: TGTGCCAGCAGCTCCGGGACAGACGGTGGAAACACCATATATTTT; CDR3 protein: CASSSGTDGGNTIYF
V gene: TRBV19; D gene: .; clone size: .; J gene: TRBJ2-5; CDR3 DNA: TGTGCCAGTACCCTCACAGGGAGGGGAGAGACCCAGTACTTC; CDR3 protein: CASTLTGRGETQYF
V gene: TRBV19; D gene: TRBD2; clone size: .; J gene: TRBJ2-1; CDR3 DNA: TGTGCCAGTAGTATAGCGGCGGGGGGCGATGAGCAGTTCTTC; CDR3 protein: CASSIAAGGDEQFF
V gene: TRBV5-1; D gene: .; clone size: .; J gene: TRBJ2-2; CDR3 DNA: TGCGCCAGCAGCCCGGAAGGGCTGACTGCCGGGGAGCTGTTTTTT; CDR3 protein: CASSPEGLTAGELFF
V gene: TRBV11-1; D gene: .; clone size: few; J gene: TRBJ2-3; CDR3 DNA: TGTGCCAGCAGCTTCTACACAGATACGCAGTATTTT; CDR3 protein: CASSFYTDTQYF
V gene: TRBV11-3; D gene: .; clone size: .; J gene: TRBJ1-4; CDR3 DNA: TGTGCCAGCAGCTTAGGGGGGGGAGGCGAAGAAAAACTGTTTTTT; CDR3 protein: CASSLGGGGEEKLFF
V gene: TRBV2; D gene: TRBD1; clone size: .; J gene: TRBJ1-2; CDR3 DNA: TGTGCCAGCAGTACGGACAGGGCTGGCTACACCTTC; CDR3 protein: CASSTDRAGYTF
V gene: TRBV7-9; D gene: TRBD2; clone size: .; J gene: TRBJ2-7; CDR3 DNA: TGTGCCAGCAGCAGAGCGGGAGGAGCCCTCGAGCAGTACTTC; CDR3 protein: CASSRAGGALEQYF
V gene: TRBV27; D gene: TRBD2; clone size: .; J gene: TRBJ2-1; CDR3 DNA: TGTGCCAGCAGTCTAAGTCGGGGGGGCAATGAGCAGTTCTTC; CDR3 protein: CASSLSRGGNEQFF
V gene: TRBV28; D gene: .; clone size: .; J gene: TRBJ1-2; CDR3 DNA: TGTGCCAGCAGGGCTTTCGGAAACTATGGCTACACCTTC; CDR3 protein: CASRAFGNYGYTF
V gene: TRBV27; D gene: TRBD2; clone size: .; J gene: TRBJ2-3; CDR3 DNA: TGTGCCAGCAGTTCGGCTAGCGGGTGGGGGACAGATACGCAGTATTTT; CDR3 protein: CASSSASGWGTDTQYF
V gene: TRBV7-9; D gene: .; clone size: .; J gene: TRBJ2-5; CDR3 DNA: TGTGCCAGCAGCTTGAGGCCCGCAGAGACCCAGTACTTC; CDR3 protein: CASSLRPAETQYF
V gene: TRBV7-9; D gene: TRBD1; clone size: .; J gene: TRBJ2-7; CDR3 DNA: TGTGCCAGCAGCCAACAACAGGGGACCTACGAGCAGTACTTC; CDR3 protein: CASSQQQGTYEQYF
V gene: TRBV2; D gene: .; clone size: .; J gene: TRBJ2-3; CDR3 DNA: TGTGCCAGCAGTCGTGAGGGCGAGGATACGCAGTATTTT; CDR3 protein: CASSREGEDTQYF
V gene: TRBV6-1; D gene: TRBD2; clone size: .; J gene: TRBJ2-1; CDR3 DNA: TGTGCCAGCAGTAATAGACTAGCGAATGAGCAGTTCTTC; CDR3 protein: CASSNRLANEQFF
V gene: TRBV27; D gene: .; clone size: few; J gene: TRBJ2-1; CDR3 DNA: TGTGCCAGCGCCGGCCAGGGAAGGAATGAGCAGTTCTTC; CDR3 protein: CASAGQGRNEQFF
V gene: TRBV10-2; D gene: TRBD2; clone size: .; J gene: TRBJ2-7; CDR3 DNA: TGCGCCAGCACTGGAGCGGGACGCGACGAGCAGTACTTC; CDR3 protein: CASTGAGRDEQYF
V gene: TRBV20-1; D gene: .; clone size: many; J gene: TRBJ2-7; CDR3 DNA: TGCAGTGCCTTAGGGTACGAGCAGTACTTC; CDR3 protein: CSALGYEQYF
V gene: TRBV9; D gene: .; clone size: .; J gene: TRBJ2-2; CDR3 DNA: TGTGCCAGCAGGGGCCCAACGAACACCGGGGAGCTGTTTTTT; CDR3 protein: CASRGPTNTGELFF
V gene: TRBV6-5; D gene: .; clone size: .; J gene: TRBJ2-7; CDR3 DNA: TGTGCCAGCAGTTACGGGAACTACGAGCAGTACTTC; CDR3 protein: CASSYGNYEQYF
V gene: TRBV10-3; D gene: TRBD2; clone size: .; J gene: TRBJ2-7; CDR3 DNA: TGTGCCATCAGTGACACTAGCGGAAACTCCTACGAGCAGTACTTC; CDR3 protein: CAISDTSGNSYEQYF
V gene: TRBV27; D gene: TRBD1; clone size: few; J gene: TRBJ2-6; CDR3 DNA: TGTGCCAGCAGTTTAAGGGACAGATCCCTCTCTGGGGCCAACGTCCTGACTTTC; CDR3 protein: CASSLRDRSLSGANVLTF
V gene: TRBV9; D gene: .; clone size: .; J gene: TRBJ1-2; CDR3 DNA: TGTGCCAGCAGCCCCGGGCAAGGGGCATATGGCTACACCTTC; CDR3 protein: CASSPGQGAYGYTF
V gene: TRBV7-3; D gene: .; clone size: .; J gene: TRBJ2-3; CDR3 DNA: TGTGCCAGCACCCCGACCGGGATTAGTACAGATACGCAGTATTTT; CDR3 protein: CASTPTGISTDTQYF
V gene: TRBV30; D gene: TRBD2; clone size: .; J gene: TRBJ2-7; CDR3 DNA: TGTGCCTGGAGTGTACGGTACCTAGCGGACTACGAGCAGTACTTC; CDR3 protein: CAWSVRYLADYEQYF
V gene: TRBV2; D gene: TRBD1; clone size: .; J gene: TRBJ2-2; CDR3 DNA: TGTGCCAGCAGTGTTCAGGGGGTTGTAACCGGGGAGCTGTTTTTT; CDR3 protein: CASSVQGVVTGELFF
V gene: TRBV28; D gene: TRBD2; clone size: .; J gene: TRBJ2-7; CDR3 DNA: TGTGCCAGCAACCTGGGACTAGCGGGAGTGTACGAGCAGTACTTC; CDR3 protein: CASNLGLAGVYEQYF
V gene: TRBV18; D gene: TRBD1; clone size: .; J gene: TRBJ1-2; CDR3 DNA: TGTGCCAGCTCACCGGCGCTGGACAGGGTTGACTATGGCTACACCTTC; CDR3 protein: CASSPALDRVDYGYTF
V gene: TRBV5-5; D gene: TRBD1; clone size: few; J gene: TRBJ1-2; CDR3 DNA: TGTGCCAGCAGCTTTCAGGGGGGCGGCTACACCTTC; CDR3 protein: CASSFQGGGYTF
V gene: TRBV30; D gene: TRBD1; clone size: .; J gene: TRBJ1-2; CDR3 DNA: TGTGCCTGGAGCCGGCCGGGACAGGAGTTTACTGGCTACACCTTC; CDR3 protein: CAWSRPGQEFTGYTF
V gene: TRBV29-1; D gene: TRBD1; clone size: .; J gene: TRBJ2-3; CDR3 DNA: TGCAGCGTAGACAGGGGTTTCAGCACAGATACGCAGTATTTT; CDR3 protein: CSVDRGFSTDTQYF
V gene: TRBV7-9; D gene: .; clone size: few; J gene: TRBJ1-1; CDR3 DNA: TGTGCCAGCAGCGACCAAAGAACAGGGTCTAGAGCTTTCTTT; CDR3 protein: CASSDQRTGSRAFF
V gene: TRBV11-1; D gene: .; clone size: .; J gene: TRBJ2-3; CDR3 DNA: TGTGCCAGCAGCCGGCGGGCGCGAAGCACAGATACGCAGTATTTT; CDR3 protein: CASSRRARSTDTQYF
V gene: TRBV7-6; D gene: TRBD1; clone size: .; J gene: TRBJ2-3; CDR3 DNA: TGTGCCAGCAGCTTAGGAGTCTGGGGACAGAGCACAGATACGCAGTATTTT; CDR3 protein: CASSLGVWGQSTDTQYF
V gene: TRBV7-3; D gene: .; clone size: few; J gene: TRBJ2-1; CDR3 DNA: TGTGCCAGCAGCGTTGGGGCGGGGAGGCCTTACAATGAGCAGTTCTTC; CDR3 protein: CASSVGAGRPYNEQFF
V gene: TRBV21-1; D gene: .; clone size: .; J gene: TRBJ2-7; CDR3 DNA: TGTGCCAGCAGCAAAGAGATCAACTCGGACTACGAGCAGTACTTC; CDR3 protein: CASSKEINSDYEQYF
V gene: TRBV6-5; D gene: TRBD1; clone size: few; J gene: TRBJ1-4; CDR3 DNA: TGTGCCAGCAGTTACTCGATGGGGACAGGGGTAGAAAAACTGTTTTTT; CDR3 protein: CASSYSMGTGVEKLFF
V gene: TRBV6-5; D gene: TRBD2; clone size: .; J gene: TRBJ2-1; CDR3 DNA: TGTGCCAGCAGTTACTTAGCGGGAGGCGGAAATGAGCAGTTCTTC; CDR3 protein: CASSYLAGGGNEQFF
V gene: TRBV6-1; D gene: .; clone size: .; J gene: TRBJ2-7; CDR3 DNA: TGTGCCAGCAGTTCAGTCCACTTCACCTACGAGCAGTACTTC; CDR3 protein: CASSSVHFTYEQYF
V gene: TRBV27; D gene: .; clone size: .; J gene: TRBJ2-7; CDR3 DNA: TGTGCCAGCAGTTTATCCCTGCTTGGCAGGGCCTACGAGCAGTACTTC; CDR3 protein: CASSLSLLGRAYEQYF
V gene: TRBV15; D gene: .; clone size: .; J gene: TRBJ2-2; CDR3 DNA: TGTGCCACCAGCAGAGTATATGCGGGCACCGGGGAGCTGTTTTTT; CDR3 protein: CATSRVYAGTGELFF